This TCR beta chain derives from a study of cytomegalovirus exposure and HLA in healthy donors (TCRdb year 2017). For the wider study: A later analysis indicated that the 130 or so validation repertoires were generated on the platform also employed for the 650 to 850 repertoires of the first cohort. High-throughput TCR immunosequencing, statistical association of individual TCRs with disease status, and machine learning were combined to predict cytomegalovirus infection status. In addition to the first cohort of 666 subjects, a separate validation cohort of approximately 130 different subjects was used. The study aimed to test whether signatures of past pathogen exposure could be identified by cataloging public T cell receptors. Points the paper makes about the study in general: A later analysis lacked HLA typing for the validation cohort, so it scored co-occurrence in that cohort across all 110 or so repertoires. A later analysis found that TCRs clustered in the first cohort also tended to co-occur in the 130 or so validation repertoires, with more than 90% of cluster scores above 0. According to the authors, the approach could potentially be generalized to other disease states and immunological phenotypes. In the study, some 160 TCR beta chains were listed as associated with cytomegalovirus. While some public TCRs were present in many individuals, most TCR sequences turned up only very rarely across donors. In vitro tests confirmed that three of the cytomegalovirus-associated TCR beta chains recognize cytomegalovirus antigens. The classifier was reported to diagnose cytomegalovirus status with high specificity and sensitivity in both the original cohort and the validation cohort.

In the case of this clone: The clone's antigen remains unknown. No much larger clone exists at a distance of one base, and base qualities are not known.

Separate from the approximately 700-subject first cohort, the validation cohort of 120 subjects was the group to which the donors belonged. According to the germline V gene (reference sequence), CDR1 reads SEHNR and CDR2 reads FQNEAQ. Including the terminal cysteine and phenylalanine, the CDR3 comprises 15 residues. Kept here is only the CDR3 DNA, which spans 45 bases and is read in frame from base 1. V is clipped by 1 base and J by 2 bases, and the sequence between their germline boundaries is 11 bases long. The method behind the library was the immunoSEQ multiplex PCR assay. Processing in the source paper ran as follows. A statistical classification framework was built to diagnose cytomegalovirus status from the catalog of TCR beta chain sequences. Sourced from immuneACCESS, this table was stored by TCRdb with only in-frame sequences that have V and J called. A share of the clones is absent; for the studies checked, an unresolved V gene accounts for under half, and the remainder has no known explanation. V and J calls and clone size are as listed in that table; D and trimming were resolved from the DNA. The sample table contains about 150,000 clones; only one count was recorded for about 86% of them. The biggest ten clones account for 2% to 2.5% of the sample.

Sequencing was performed on PBMCs. The receptor's source is a human donor in good health. This chain is built from TRBV7-9 and TRBJ1-2; the D gene cannot be named for sure. Here the CDR3 is given as CASSLGRVSNYGYTF. The DNA sequence reads TGTGCCAGCAGCTTAGGGAGGGTGTCAAACTATGGCTACACCTTC.